Below are 25 T cell receptor beta chains sequenced from a single sample in a study of CD8 T cells in ankylosing spondylitis. TCRdb analysed the 5' RACE reads with MiXCR anew, one entry per CDR3 protein. The repertoire holds fewer than 400,000 distinct CDR3 sequences, with about 14% as singletons. The specimen sequenced was blood, either unsorted or a sorted T cell fraction (not recorded which). The receptors derive from a male donor with ankylosing spondylitis or in good health (not recorded which).

This chain links TRBV7-9 with TRBJ2-7; 7 bases fit TRBD1. Trimming at V came to 5 bases and at J to 5 bases, leaving 12 bases not matched to a gene. Germline assignment: CDR1 SEHNR and CDR2 FQNEAQ (reference sequence). CDR3 length: 15 amino acids. CDR3 sequence reads: CASSPRTGGMDEQYF. In DNA form, the CDR3 reads TGTGCCAGCAGCCCCCGGACAGGAGGCATGGACGAGCAGTACTTC.

This clonotype was picked up many times. The chain links TRBV27 to TRBJ2-7, with D possibly TRBD2 on 5 matching bases. Germline CDR1 is MNHEY and CDR2 is SMNVEV (reference sequence). The CDR3 runs to 14 residues. Trimming cost V 6 bases and J 0 bases, with 12 bases left between them. Here the CDR3 reads CASSSTGGSYEQYF. Written as DNA, the CDR3 is TGTGCCAGCAGCTCGACCGGAGGCTCCTACGAGCAGTACTTC.

This clonotype has more than one count but fewer than ten. The chain links TRBV10-3 to TRBJ2-2; D possibly corresponds to TRBD1 (5 bases). V shed 8 bases and J shed 2 bases, with 15 bases lying between them. Per germline, CDR1 ENHRY and CDR2 SYGVKD. This CDR3 comprises 15 residues. In DNA form, the CDR3 reads TGTGCCATCCGGCAGGGCCTTGGAAACACCGGGGAGCTGTTTTTT. It is translated as CAIRQGLGNTGELFF.

The chain uses TRBV12-3 or TRBV12-4 and TRBJ1-2; TRBD1 might be the D (5 bases). The V end was cut by 2 bases, the J end by 6 bases, with 13 bases between. The CDR3 spans 14 residues. The CDR3 DNA reads TGTGCCAGCAGTTTAACCCAGCGGGGGGATGGCTACACCTTC. Translated, it gives CASSLTQRGDGYTF.

This clonotype came up a few times. The rearrangement uses TRBV7-9 and TRBJ2-2; TRBD1 is a possible D gene (6 bases). Germline V gene sequence: CDR1 SEHNR, CDR2 FQNEAQ (reference sequence). V lost 5 bases and J lost 0, with 16 bases in between. The CDR3 is 17 residues long. In DNA, the CDR3 is TGTGCCAGCAGCCCCACCTGGGGGCTTGCGAACACCGGGGAGCTGTTTTTT. This codes for CASSPTWGLANTGELFF.

This clonotype was seen more than once but under ten times. The chain recombines TRBV20-1 with TRBJ2-1; D uncertain. Germline CDR1 is DFQATT and CDR2 is SNEGSKA (reference sequence). V lost 0 bases to trimming and J lost 10 bases, with 7 bases between them. This CDR3 has 11 amino acids. The CDR3 loop is CSARETPEQFF. The CDR3 nucleotides read TGCAGTGCTAGAGAGACCCCGGAGCAGTTCTTC.

This clonotype was seen a handful of times. This rearrangement joins TRBV20-1 to TRBJ2-2; no clear D. This CDR3 contains 12 residues. Trimming pared 5 bases from V and 8 bases from J, leaving 12 bases between. The germline V gene encodes CDR1 DFQATT and CDR2 SNEGSKA (reference sequence). The CDR3 DNA reads as TGCAGTGCTGCCAGAGGACCGGGGGAGCTGTTTTTT. It translates to CSAARGPGELFF.

This chain connects TRBV6-1 to TRBJ2-7; D is ambiguous. Trimming left V 3 bases short and J 2 bases short, with 5 bases between. The CDR3 consists of 12 residues. Germline V gene sequence: CDR1 MNHNS, CDR2 SASEGT. DNA for the CDR3: TGTGCCAGCAGTGAGGCCGCCTACGAGCAGTACTTC. Amino acids: CASSEAAYEQYF.

In this sample, this clonotype turned up a few times. The CDR3 spells CASSGPPSYNEQFF. The CDR3 DNA sequence: TGTGCCAGCAGCGGACCTCCGTCCTACAATGAGCAGTTCTTC. The J gene is TRBJ2-1, the V gene TRBV7-2; D is undetermined. Germline values: CDR1 SGHTA, CDR2 FQGNSA. Trimming left V 5 bases short and J 1 base short, with 9 bases between. CDR3 size: 14 residues.

This sequence joins TRBV6-1 and TRBJ1-6, with 7 positions matching TRBD1. This CDR3 has 14 amino acids. J was trimmed by 5 bases and V by 10 bases; bases with no gene match: 8. Germline V gene sequence: CDR1 MNHNS, CDR2 SASEGT. In DNA form, the CDR3 reads TGTGCCACGGATCAGGGGGAGAATAATTCACCCCTCCACTTT. It yields the protein CATDQGENNSPLHF.

The sample holds a few counts of this clonotype. The chain links TRBV20-1 to TRBJ2-7; D possibly corresponds to TRBD1 (5 bases). V was cut by 2 bases and J by 2 bases, with 10 bases left in between. CDR1 is DFQATT and CDR2 is SNEGSKA in the germline V gene (reference sequence). There are 13 residues in the CDR3. The CDR3, as DNA: TGCAGTGCTAGACAGGGCCCCACCTACGAGCAGTACTTC. It codes for CSARQGPTYEQYF.

This clonotype appeared a few times. The germline gene is not matched at one end of the junction; a read error may be the cause. The V gene is TRBV20-1, the J gene TRBJ2-2, with TRBD2 matching 11 bases. CDR3 length: 15 amino acids. Germline loops: CDR1 DFQATT, CDR2 SNEGSKA (reference sequence). CDR3 bases: TGCTGTGCATCCACTAGCGGGGGCCGCACCGGGGAGCTGTTTTTT. The encoded protein is CCASTSGGRTGELFF.

This clonotype was observed a few times. V usage is TRBV7-9 and J usage is TRBJ2-1; perhaps TRBD2 as D (5 bases). Trimming cost V 7 bases and J 2 bases, with 15 bases left between them. Germline V lookup: CDR1 SEHNR, CDR2 FQNEAQ (reference sequence). This CDR3 is 15 amino acids long. CDR3 amino acids: CASTLGGDPYNEQFF. CDR3 coding DNA: TGTGCCAGCACCCTAGGAGGAGACCCCTACAATGAGCAGTTCTTC. The whole variable domain, filled in from reference TRBV7-9 and TRBJ2-1, reads DTGVSQNPRHKITKRGQNVTFRCDPISEHNRLYWYRQTLGQGPEFLTYFQNEAQLEKSRLLSDRFSAERPKGSFSTLEIQRTEQGDSAMYLCASTLGGDPYNEQFFGPGTRLTVL.

The J gene is TRBJ2-5, the V gene TRBV10-3; no firm D call. The germline V gene encodes CDR1 ENHRY and CDR2 SYGVKD. The CDR3 loop spans 15 amino acids. V lost 6 bases, J lost 1 base, and 15 bases lay in between. As DNA, the CDR3 is TGTGCCATCAGCCGACAAAAACAGCCCCAAGAGACCCAGTACTTC. Residues: CAISRQKQPQETQYF.

This clonotype was observed a handful of times. The genes are TRBV4-2 and TRBJ2-3, with D perhaps matching TRBD2 (5 bases). CDR3 length: 17 residues. V lost 4 bases and J 2 bases, leaving 19 bases between the germline ends. Germline CDR1 is LGHNA and CDR2 is YNFKEQ. In DNA form, the CDR3 reads TGTGCCAGCAGCCTAGCTCGAGCGGCACTTCCCACAGATACGCAGTATTTT. Its translation is CASSLARAALPTDTQYF.

This clonotype has more than one count but fewer than ten. The J gene is TRBJ2-7, the V gene TRBV20-1; D is possibly TRBD1 (6 bases). The CDR3 is 14 amino acids. CDR1 and CDR2 (germline): DFQATT, SNEGSKA (reference sequence). V lost 0 bases, J lost 2 bases, and 11 bases lay in between. The CDR3 region is CSARDRQGTYEQYF. Here the CDR3 DNA reads TGCAGTGCTAGAGATAGGCAGGGGACCTACGAGCAGTACTTC.

This clonotype was recorded a few times. The chain links TRBV5-6 to TRBJ2-1; 8 bases are shared with TRBD2. The CDR3 spans 16 residues. Germline V gene lookup returns CDR1 SGHDT and CDR2 YYEEEE. V gave up 1 base and J gave up 2 bases; unmatched junction bases: 5. The CDR3 DNA reads as TGTGCCAGCAGCTTGTTAGCGGGACCCACCTACAATGAGCAGTTCTTC. Its protein is CASSLLAGPTYNEQFF.

This chain joins TRBV9 and TRBJ1-1; a possible D gene is TRBD1 (5 bases). Trimming shortened V by 7 bases and J by 5 bases, and 18 bases separated the two germline ends. CDR1 and CDR2 from the germline V gene are SGDLS and YYNGEE. This CDR3 is 14 amino acids long. The chain's CDR3 is CASRRGAGPTEAFF. CDR3 sequence (DNA): TGTGCCAGCCGGAGGGGAGCGGGGCCGACTGAAGCTTTCTTT.

This clonotype turned up a few times. The V and J genes are TRBV5-1 and TRBJ1-5; D not certain. Germline V lookup: CDR1 SGHRS, CDR2 YFSETQ. This CDR3 region has 14 residues. Trimming stripped 5 bases from V and 2 bases from J, with 11 bases between. In DNA, the CDR3 is TGCGCCAGCAGGGCCGGGAGTGGCAATCAGCCCCAGCATTTT. Protein sequence: CASRAGSGNQPQHF.

The rearrangement links TRBV12-5 to TRBJ1-2; no clear D gene. Between the trimmed V and J ends, which lost 5 bases and 5 bases, there was a span of 15 bases. Germline lookup yields CDR1 LGHNT and CDR2 FRNRAP. The CDR3 consists of 14 residues. The CDR3 is CASGPSAVGYGYTF. Here the CDR3 DNA reads TGTGCTAGTGGTCCGTCAGCAGTCGGTTATGGCTACACCTTC.

This clonotype occurred a few times. The CDR3 sequence: CSIQGPNEKLFF. DNA of the CDR3: TGCAGTATACAGGGTCCTAATGAAAAACTGTTTTTT. The chain recombines TRBV29-1 with TRBJ1-4; weak D call: TRBD1 (6 bases). This CDR3 spans 12 amino acids. Germline-derived CDR1 and CDR2 are SQVTM and ANQGSEA.

The rearrangement links TRBV5-1 to TRBJ2-5; D call uncertain. The germline V and J ends were trimmed by 1 base and 5 bases, with 15 bases remaining between them. CDR3 length: 15 residues. Germline values: CDR1 SGHRS, CDR2 YFSETQ. CDR3 region: CASSLQKASGETQYF. In nucleotides, the CDR3 is TGCGCCAGCAGCTTGCAGAAGGCCTCTGGGGAGACCCAGTACTTC.

This clonotype showed up just a few times. CDR3 sequence reads: CASSQGISNYGYTF. The CDR3 DNA reads TGTGCCAGCAGCCAGGGGATTTCTAACTATGGCTACACCTTC. V gene TRBV7-9 combines with J gene TRBJ1-2, with D possibly being TRBD1 (6 bases). Germline V gives CDR1 SEHNR, CDR2 FQNEAQ (reference sequence). This CDR3 region has 14 residues. The V and J ends lost 5 bases and 0 bases respectively, with 10 bases between them.

The table lists this clonotype with many counts. The chain carries TRBV5-1 and TRBJ2-2, with D perhaps given as TRBD1 or TRBD2 (5 bases each). V lost 7 bases and J 11 bases, leaving 15 bases between the germline ends. This CDR3 comprises 12 residues. Germline CDR1 is SGHRS and CDR2 is YFSETQ. CDR3 in DNA: TGCGCCAGCGGACTTAGAGGGGAAGAGCTGTTTTTT. Encoded protein: CASGLRGEELFF.

By share, this clonotype counts as medium-sized. The chain couples TRBV20-1 to TRBJ1-2, with a tentative D call TRBD1 (5 bases). Germline V CDR1 and CDR2: DFQATT, SNEGSKA (reference sequence). This CDR3 is 12 amino acids long. Deletions cut 7 bases from V and 6 bases from J, with 15 bases between. DNA for the CDR3: TGCAGTGTAACAACAGGACTGGATGGCTACACCTTC. Translated: CSVTTGLDGYTF.